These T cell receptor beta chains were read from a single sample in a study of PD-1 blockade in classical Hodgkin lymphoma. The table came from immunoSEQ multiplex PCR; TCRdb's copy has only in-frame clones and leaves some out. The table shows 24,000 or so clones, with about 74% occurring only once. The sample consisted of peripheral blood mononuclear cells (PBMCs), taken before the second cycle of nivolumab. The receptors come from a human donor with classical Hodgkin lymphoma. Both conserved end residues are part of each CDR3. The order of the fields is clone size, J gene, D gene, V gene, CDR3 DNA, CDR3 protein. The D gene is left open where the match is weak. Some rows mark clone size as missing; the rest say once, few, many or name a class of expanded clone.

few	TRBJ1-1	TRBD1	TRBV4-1	TGCGCCAGCAGCCCCGGGACAGGGGGCCCTGAAGCTTTCTTT	CASSPGTGGPEAFF
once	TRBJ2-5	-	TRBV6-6	TGTGCCAGCAGTTACGGAACGAGCCAAGAGACCCAGTACTTC	CASSYGTSQETQYF
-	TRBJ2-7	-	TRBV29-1	TGCAGCGTCAAAAGGACAGTCCTCGCCTACGAGCAGTACTTC	CSVKRTVLAYEQYF
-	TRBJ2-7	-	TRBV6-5	TGTGCCAGCAGCCCCGGGAGCCAAGCCTACGAGCAGTACTTC	CASSPGSQAYEQYF
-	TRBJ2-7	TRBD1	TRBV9	TGTGCCAGCAGCCCCCACGGGACAGCCTACGAGCAGTACTTC	CASSPHGTAYEQYF
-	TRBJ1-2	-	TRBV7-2	TGTGCCAGCAGCCGGGGAGGGGAAGTCTATGGCTACACCTTC	CASSRGGEVYGYTF
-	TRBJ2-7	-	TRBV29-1	TGCAGCGTTGAAGCCGGACACGGGACCGTTTACGAGCAGTACTTC	CSVEAGHGTVYEQYF
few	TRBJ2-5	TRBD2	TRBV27	TGTGCCAGCAGCCGACGGGGTGGAGCGGGAGATGAGACCCAGTACTTC	CASSRRGGAGDETQYF
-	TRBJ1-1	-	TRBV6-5	TGTGCCAGCAGTTATGGTGCGGGGAGGGCTGAAGCTTTCTTT	CASSYGAGRAEAFF
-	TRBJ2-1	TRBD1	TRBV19	TGTGCCAGTAGCCGGCCCACAGGGGGTGTGGGGAATGAGCAGTTCTTC	CASSRPTGGVGNEQFF
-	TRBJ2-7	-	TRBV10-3	TGTGCCATCAGTGACACCTACGAGCAGTACTTC	CAISDTYEQYF
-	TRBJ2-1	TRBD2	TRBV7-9	TGTGCCAGCAGCTTTGGACGGGAGGGCTCCTACAATGAGCAGTTCTTC	CASSFGREGSYNEQFF
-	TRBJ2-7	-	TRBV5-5	TGTGCCAGCAGCTTGGAGGACATGGACTACGAGCAGTACTTC	CASSLEDMDYEQYF
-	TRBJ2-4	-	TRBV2	TGTGCCAGCAAGGAGGTAGAAGTGGGCAAAAACATTCAGTACTTC	CASKEVEVGKNIQYF
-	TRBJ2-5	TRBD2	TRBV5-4	TGTGCCAGCAGCTTGGTTCTAGCGGGAACGGAGACCCAGTACTTC	CASSLVLAGTETQYF
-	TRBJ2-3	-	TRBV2	TGTGCCAGCAGTGTGGCCGATACGCAGTATTTT	CASSVADTQYF
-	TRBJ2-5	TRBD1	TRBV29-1	TGCAGCGTTACGAGGACAGGGACCGTCGAGACCCAGTACTTC	CSVTRTGTVETQYF
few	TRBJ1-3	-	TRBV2	TGTGCCAGCAGTGACAGGGGTGCTACTGGAAACACCATATATTTT	CASSDRGATGNTIYF
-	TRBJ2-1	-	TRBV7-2	TGTGCCAGCAGCTCCCAGGCCTACAATGAGCAGTTCTTC	CASSSQAYNEQFF
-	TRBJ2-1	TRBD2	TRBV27	TGTGCCAGCAGCAGGACTGCGGGAGTCTACTACAATGAGCAGTTCTTC	CASSRTAGVYYNEQFF
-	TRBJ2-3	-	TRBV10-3	TGTGCCACCGCCCGCACAGATACGCAGTATTTT	CATARTDTQYF
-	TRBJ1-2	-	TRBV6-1	TGTGCCAGCAGGAGGGCAGGGGATTCTTATGGCTACACCTTC	CASRRAGDSYGYTF
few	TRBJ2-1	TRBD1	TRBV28	TGTGCCAGCAGTTCCTACAGGGGACATGAGCAGTTCTTC	CASSSYRGHEQFF
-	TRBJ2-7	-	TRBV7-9	TGTGACAGCAGCTTCCTCGGGAGCCGTGCCTACGAGCAGTACTTC	CDSSFLGSRAYEQYF
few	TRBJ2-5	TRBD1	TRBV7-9	TGTGCCAGCAGCCGGACAGGGGGGATTCAAGAGACCCAGTACTTC	CASSRTGGIQETQYF
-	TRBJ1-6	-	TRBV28	TGTGCCAGCAGTTCAACAGGGAGGTCACCCCTCCACTTT	CASSSTGRSPLHF
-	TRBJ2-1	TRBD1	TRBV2	TGTGCCAGCAGTGGGGACAGGGGAGCCTACAATGAGCAGTTCTTC	CASSGDRGAYNEQFF
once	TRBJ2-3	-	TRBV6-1	TGTGCCAGCAGTGATCTGGGAGACCCAGATACGCAGTATTTT	CASSDLGDPDTQYF
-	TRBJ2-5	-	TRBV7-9	TGTGCCAGCAGCTTAGCAAACAGGGTGGCAGAGACCCAGTACTTC	CASSLANRVAETQYF
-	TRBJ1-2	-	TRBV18	TGTGCCAGCTCAGCTCGGACGGACGTCAACTATGGCTACACCTTC	CASSARTDVNYGYTF